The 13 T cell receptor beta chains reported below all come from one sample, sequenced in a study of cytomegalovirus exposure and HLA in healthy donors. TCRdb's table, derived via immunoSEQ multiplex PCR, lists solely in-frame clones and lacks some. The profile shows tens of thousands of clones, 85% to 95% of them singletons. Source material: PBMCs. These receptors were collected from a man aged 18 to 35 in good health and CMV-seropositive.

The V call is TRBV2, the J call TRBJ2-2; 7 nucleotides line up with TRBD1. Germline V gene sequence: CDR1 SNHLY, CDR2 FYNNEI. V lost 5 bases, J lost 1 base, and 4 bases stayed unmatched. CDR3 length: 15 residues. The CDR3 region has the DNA TGTGCCAGCAGTTTGAGGACAGGGAACACCGGGGAGCTGTTTTTT. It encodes CASSLRTGNTGELFF.

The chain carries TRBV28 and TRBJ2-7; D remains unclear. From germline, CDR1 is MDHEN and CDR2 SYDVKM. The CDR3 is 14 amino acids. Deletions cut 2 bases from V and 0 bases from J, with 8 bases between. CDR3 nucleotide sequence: TGTGCCAGCAGTTTAAGAGGCATCTCCTACGAGCAGTACTTC. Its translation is CASSLRGISYEQYF.

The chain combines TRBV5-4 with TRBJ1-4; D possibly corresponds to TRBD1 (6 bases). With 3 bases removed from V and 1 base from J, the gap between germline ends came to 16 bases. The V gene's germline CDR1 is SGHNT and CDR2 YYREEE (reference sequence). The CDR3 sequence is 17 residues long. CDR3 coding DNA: TGTGCCAGCAGCTCCCTAGGGAGGGGGAGAACTAATGAAAAACTGTTTTTT. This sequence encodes CASSSLGRGRTNEKLFF.

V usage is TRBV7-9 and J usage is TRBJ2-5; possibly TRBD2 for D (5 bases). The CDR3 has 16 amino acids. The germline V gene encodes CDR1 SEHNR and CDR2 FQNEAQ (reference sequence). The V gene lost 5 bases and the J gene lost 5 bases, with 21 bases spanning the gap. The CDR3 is CASSPPETIPLETQYF. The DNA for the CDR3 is TGTGCCAGCAGCCCTCCGGAGACTATCCCCTTGGAGACCCAGTACTTC.

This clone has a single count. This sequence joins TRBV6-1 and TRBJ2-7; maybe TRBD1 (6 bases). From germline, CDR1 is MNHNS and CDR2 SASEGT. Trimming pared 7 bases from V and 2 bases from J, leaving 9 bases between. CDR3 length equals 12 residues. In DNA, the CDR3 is TGTGCCAGCAAATCAGGGGCCTACGAGCAGTACTTC. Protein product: CASKSGAYEQYF.

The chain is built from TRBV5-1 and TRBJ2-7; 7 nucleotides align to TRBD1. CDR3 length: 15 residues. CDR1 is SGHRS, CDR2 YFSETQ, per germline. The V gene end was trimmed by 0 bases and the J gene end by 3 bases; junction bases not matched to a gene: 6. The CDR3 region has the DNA TGCGCCAGCAGCTTGGTCCGGGACAGAGGCTACGAGCAGTACTTC. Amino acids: CASSLVRDRGYEQYF.

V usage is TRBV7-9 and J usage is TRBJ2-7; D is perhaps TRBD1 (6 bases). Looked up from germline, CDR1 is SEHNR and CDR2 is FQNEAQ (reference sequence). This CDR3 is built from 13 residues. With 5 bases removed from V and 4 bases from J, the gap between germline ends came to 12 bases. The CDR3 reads CASSRTGSYEQYF. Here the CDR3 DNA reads TGTGCCAGCAGCCGAACAGGGTCTTACGAGCAGTACTTC.

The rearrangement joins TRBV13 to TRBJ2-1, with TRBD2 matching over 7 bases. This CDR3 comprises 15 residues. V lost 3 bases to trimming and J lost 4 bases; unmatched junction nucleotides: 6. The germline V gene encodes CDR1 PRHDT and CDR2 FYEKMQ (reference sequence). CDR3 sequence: CASSFGGGGYNEQFF. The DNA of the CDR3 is TGTGCCAGCAGCTTTGGCGGGGGAGGATACAATGAGCAGTTCTTC.

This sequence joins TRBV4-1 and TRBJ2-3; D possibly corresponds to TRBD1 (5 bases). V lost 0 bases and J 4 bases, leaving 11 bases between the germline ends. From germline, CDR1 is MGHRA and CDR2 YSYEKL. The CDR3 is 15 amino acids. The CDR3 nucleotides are TGCGCCAGCAGCCAAGACCCAAGGGGCGCAGATACGCAGTATTTT. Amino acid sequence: CASSQDPRGADTQYF.

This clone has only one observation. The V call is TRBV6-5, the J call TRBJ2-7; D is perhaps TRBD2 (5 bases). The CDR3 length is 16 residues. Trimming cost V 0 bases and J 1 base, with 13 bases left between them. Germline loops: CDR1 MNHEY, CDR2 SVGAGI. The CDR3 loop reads CASSYSMSGRSYEQYF. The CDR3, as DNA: TGTGCCAGCAGTTACTCGATGAGCGGTAGGTCCTACGAGCAGTACTTC.

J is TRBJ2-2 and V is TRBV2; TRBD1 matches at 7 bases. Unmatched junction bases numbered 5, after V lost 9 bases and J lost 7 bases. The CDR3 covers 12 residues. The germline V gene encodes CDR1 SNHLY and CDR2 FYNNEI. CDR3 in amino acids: CARGQLGGELFF. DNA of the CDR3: TGTGCCAGGGGACAGCTCGGCGGGGAGCTGTTTTTT. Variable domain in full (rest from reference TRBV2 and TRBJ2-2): EPEVTQTPSHQVTQMGQEVILRCVPISNHLYFYWYRQILGQKVEFLVSFYNNEISEKSEIFDDQFSVERPDGSNFTLKIRSTKLEDSAMYFCARGQLGGELFFGEGSRLTVL.

The CDR3 is CASSSPGSGAFF. The CDR3 region has the DNA TGCGCCAGCAGCTCCCCGGGGAGTGGAGCTTTCTTT. The chain has TRBV5-1 and TRBJ1-1; D not resolved. The V and J ends lost 3 bases and 10 bases respectively, with 13 bases between them. The CDR3 spans 12 residues. Germline V lookup: CDR1 SGHRS, CDR2 YFSETQ.

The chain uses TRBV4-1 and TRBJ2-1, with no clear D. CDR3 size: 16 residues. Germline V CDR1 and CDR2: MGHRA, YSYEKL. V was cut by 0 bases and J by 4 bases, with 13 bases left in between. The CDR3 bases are TGCGCCAGCAGCCAAGAATCCCGCGCCCCTTACAATGAGCAGTTCTTC. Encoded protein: CASSQESRAPYNEQFF.